This is a list of T cell receptor beta chains from one sample in a study of OX40 agonist ivuxolimab in advanced cancers. Sequencing used immunoSEQ multiplex PCR; TCRdb keeps in-frame clones, though not all of them. The sample consists of about 74,000 clones, 80% to 90% of them appearing once. Sequencing was performed on CD4+ or CD8+ T cells sorted from blood, taken in a trial of the OX40 agonist ivuxolimab. All receptors come from an adult with an advanced solid tumor such as melanoma, head and neck, liver or kidney cancer. Each CDR3 is given with its conserved first and last residue. A D gene is named only where the DNA matches it firmly. The size field is filled for only some rows; it gives once, few, many or a size class.

V	size	D	J	DNA	CDR3
TRBV5-1	-	-	TRBJ2-7	TGCGCCAGCAGCTCCGGGACGGGCTACGAGCAGTACTTC	CASSSGTGYEQYF
TRBV13	-	-	TRBJ2-3	TGTGCCAGCAGCTTCCGGACCGAGACAGATACGCAGTATTTT	CASSFRTETDTQYF
TRBV7-9	-	-	TRBJ2-7	TGTGCCTCGGGGGTAGCGGCAGGTTACGAGCAGTACTTC	CASGVAAGYEQYF
TRBV18	-	TRBD2	TRBJ2-5	TGTGCCAGCTCCGCCGAGACTAGCGGACAAGAGACCCAGTACTTC	CASSAETSGQETQYF
TRBV19	-	TRBD2	TRBJ2-2	TGTGCCAGTAGTATACTCCCAGGACTAGCGGGCCGAGGAAGGTTTACCGGGGAGCTGTTTTTT	CASSILPGLAGRGRFTGELFF
TRBV14	once	-	TRBJ2-1	TGTGCCAGCAGCCAAGATAGGAAGGGAGGAAAGTTCTTC	CASSQDRKGGKFF
TRBV7-9	-	-	TRBJ1-3	TGTGCCAGCAGCTTACTTAGCGGCAACACCATATATTTT	CASSLLSGNTIYF
TRBV28	-	-	TRBJ2-1	TGTGCCAGCAGTTTAAGGGAAACTGAGCAGTTCTTC	CASSLRETEQFF
TRBV5-5	-	-	TRBJ1-4	TGTGCCAGCAGCGGGGGGTATGAAAAACTGTTTTTT	CASSGGYEKLFF
TRBV29-1	-	TRBD1	TRBJ2-3	TGCAGCGTTGAAGAAACTGCCGGGACAGGGGATTATTTT	CSVEETAGTGDYF
TRBV5-1	-	-	TRBJ2-1	TGCGCCAGCAGCTTGGATAGGACCTACAATGAGCAGTTCTTC	CASSLDRTYNEQFF
TRBV25-1	-	-	TRBJ1-1	TGTGCCAGCAGTGACAGCACTGAAGCTTTCTTT	CASSDSTEAFF
TRBV19	-	-	TRBJ1-5	TGTGCCAGTAGTATTGGCCGGGAGGCCAATTATCAGCCCCAGCATTTT	CASSIGREANYQPQHF
TRBV5-5	-	TRBD1	TRBJ1-1	TGTGCCAGCAGCGCCCGGACAGGGGGCAGAACTGAAGCTTTCTTT	CASSARTGGRTEAFF
TRBV19	-	-	TRBJ1-3	TGTGCCAGTAGTATCTGGGGGCCTGGAAACACCATATATTTT	CASSIWGPGNTIYF
TRBV5-1	-	-	TRBJ2-3	TGCGCCAGCAGCCCGCTGGGGGCCACAGATACGCAGTATTTT	CASSPLGATDTQYF
TRBV21-1	-	-	TRBJ2-7	TGTGCCAGCAGCAAAGAGTCAGGGATCGTGTACGAGCAGTACTTC	CASSKESGIVYEQYF
TRBV29-1	-	TRBD2	TRBJ2-2	TGCAGCGTTGCATCGGCTAGCGGGGGGAACACCGGGGAGCTGTTTTTT	CSVASASGGNTGELFF
TRBV6-1	-	TRBD1	TRBJ1-1	TGTGCCAGCATCACCCAGGGGGCAGACACTGAAGCTTTCTTT	CASITQGADTEAFF
TRBV10-1	-	-	TRBJ2-7	TGCGCCAGCAGTGATGGGGGGCTCCCCTACGAGCAGTACTTC	CASSDGGLPYEQYF
TRBV5-1	-	TRBD2	TRBJ2-5	TGCGCCAGCAGCTTGGGGATAGCGGGAGAATCGGAGACCCAGTACTTC	CASSLGIAGESETQYF
TRBV14	-	-	TRBJ2-4	TGTGCCAGCAGCCAAGATCGGGTAGGGGTAGCCAAAAACATTCAGTACTTC	CASSQDRVGVAKNIQYF
TRBV11-2	-	-	TRBJ1-2	TGTGCCAGCAGCTTACTTCAACCGCTCTATGGCTACACCTTC	CASSLLQPLYGYTF
TRBV15	-	-	TRBJ1-5	TGTGCCACCAGCAGGTTAAAGGATCAGCCCCAGCATTTT	CATSRLKDQPQHF
TRBV6-5	-	TRBD1	TRBJ2-3	TGTGCCAGCAGAGGACAGGATGGGGATACGCAGTATTTT	CASRGQDGDTQYF
TRBV28	-	TRBD1	TRBJ2-1	TGTGCCAGCAGTTTAGCCAGGGGGAACTATCCCACCCTCCGACCGGGTACTAATGAGCAGTTCTTC	CASSLARGNYPTLRPGTNEQFF
TRBV28	-	-	TRBJ1-2	TGTGCCAGCAGTTTTACGGACACGGGCCACTATGGCTACACCTTC	CASSFTDTGHYGYTF
TRBV28	-	TRBD1	TRBJ1-2	TGTGCCAGCAGACGGACCGGACAGGGGGGGGATGGCTACACCTTC	CASRRTGQGGDGYTF
TRBV30	-	-	TRBJ2-7	TGTGCCTGGAGTCTAGCCTTGGCGGGGGAGCAGTACTTC	CAWSLALAGEQYF
TRBV2	-	-	TRBJ2-2	TGTGCCAGCAGTGTATCGGGCGGGACCGGGGAGCTGTTTTTT	CASSVSGGTGELFF
TRBV6-5	-	-	TRBJ2-7	TGTGCCAGCAGTTACTCGAGGGGCACCTACGAGCAGTACTTC	CASSYSRGTYEQYF
TRBV6-5	once	TRBD1	TRBJ1-2	TGTGCCAGCAGTTACAACAGGGGTGGCTACACCTTC	CASSYNRGGYTF
TRBV7-2	-	-	TRBJ2-7	TGTGCCAGCTGGAATTACGAGCAGTACTTC	CASWNYEQYF
TRBV11-2	-	-	TRBJ2-2	TGTGCCAGCAGCCCCGGTCCCCGGCGGACCGGGGAGCTGTTTTTT	CASSPGPRRTGELFF
TRBV11-2	few	-	TRBJ1-1	TGTGCCAGCAACCCCCAGAACACTGAAGCTTTCTTT	CASNPQNTEAFF
TRBV10-3	-	TRBD1	TRBJ2-7	TGTGCCATCAGGCCGGGACAGGGCACCTACGAGCAGTACTTC	CAIRPGQGTYEQYF
TRBV5-1	-	TRBD1	TRBJ2-1	TGCGCCAGCAGCTTGGGGCCAGGGGGCGATGAGCAGTTCTTC	CASSLGPGGDEQFF
TRBV7-8	-	-	TRBJ1-4	TGTGCCAGCAGCTTAGCGGCGCTTGGGGGGAATGAAAAACTGTTTTTT	CASSLAALGGNEKLFF
TRBV7-9	-	TRBD1	TRBJ1-1	TGTGCCAGCGAGGGACAGGATAAAGCTTTCTTT	CASEGQDKAFF
TRBV5-3	-	TRBD1	TRBJ2-2	TGTGCCAGAAGCCCCCGGGACAGGGGCACCGGGGAGCTGTTTTTT	CARSPRDRGTGELFF
TRBV6-5	-	-	TRBJ1-2	TGTGCCACCCGTGACTGGAACTATGGCTACACCTTC	CATRDWNYGYTF
TRBV27	-	-	TRBJ2-7	TGTGCCAGCAGTTTATCGTCGGGCGGCTACGAGCAGTACTTC	CASSLSSGGYEQYF
TRBV18	-	TRBD2	TRBJ2-3	TGTGCCAGCCGGACTAGCGGGCCGAACACAGATACGCAGTATTTT	CASRTSGPNTDTQYF
TRBV6-5	-	TRBD1	TRBJ2-2	TGTGCCAGCTATAGGGGGACAGACGACACCGGGGAGCTGTTTTTT	CASYRGTDDTGELFF
TRBV28	-	-	TRBJ2-2	TGTGCCAGCAGCCTATCTTCCCGGGACGGATTCACCGGGGAGCTGTTTTTT	CASSLSSRDGFTGELFF
TRBV5-1	-	-	TRBJ2-7	TGCGCCAGCAGCATTACCGGGACATCCGACTATGAGCAGTACTTC	CASSITGTSDYEQYF
TRBV21-1	-	-	TRBJ2-5	TGTGCCAGAGCGGGAGGGCCGGGAGAGACCCAGTACTTC	CARAGGPGETQYF
TRBV19	-	-	TRBJ2-2	TGTGCCAGTAGTATCTCAACAGGAGGCGGGGAGCTGTTTTTT	CASSISTGGGELFF
TRBV28	-	-	TRBJ1-1	TGTGCCAGCAGTGACAGTCTGAACACTGAAGCTTTCTTT	CASSDSLNTEAFF
TRBV2	few	-	TRBJ1-1	TGTGCCAGCCTTAACCCAGGAATGAACACTGAAGCTTTCTTT	CASLNPGMNTEAFF
TRBV10-3	-	TRBD1	TRBJ1-1	TGTGCCATCAGTGAGAACGGACAGGGTGAAGCTTTCTTT	CAISENGQGEAFF
TRBV6-6	-	-	TRBJ2-7	TGTGCCATCAGGGCCTCGGCCGGCCCCCTCTCGGGGCAGTACTTC	CAIRASAGPLSGQYF
TRBV25-1	-	TRBD2	TRBJ2-5	TGTGCCAGCAGTACTAGCGGCGGGGGAGAGACCCAGTACTTC	CASSTSGGGETQYF
TRBV4-2	-	-	TRBJ1-1	TGTGCCAGCAGCAGGGACATGAACACTGAAGCTTTCTTT	CASSRDMNTEAFF